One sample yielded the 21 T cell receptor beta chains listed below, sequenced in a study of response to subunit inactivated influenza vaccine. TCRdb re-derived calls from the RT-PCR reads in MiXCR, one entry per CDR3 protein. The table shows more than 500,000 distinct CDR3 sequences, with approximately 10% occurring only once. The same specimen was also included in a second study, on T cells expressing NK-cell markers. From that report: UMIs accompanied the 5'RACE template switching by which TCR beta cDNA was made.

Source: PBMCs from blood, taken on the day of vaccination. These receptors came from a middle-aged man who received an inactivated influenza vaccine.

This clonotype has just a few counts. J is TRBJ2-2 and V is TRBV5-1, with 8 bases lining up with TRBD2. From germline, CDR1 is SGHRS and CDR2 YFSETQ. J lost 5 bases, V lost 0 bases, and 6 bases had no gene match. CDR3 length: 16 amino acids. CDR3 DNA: TGCGCCAGCAGCTTGGCTCCGGGACTAGGGACCGGGGAGCTGTTTTTT. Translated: CASSLAPGLGTGELFF.

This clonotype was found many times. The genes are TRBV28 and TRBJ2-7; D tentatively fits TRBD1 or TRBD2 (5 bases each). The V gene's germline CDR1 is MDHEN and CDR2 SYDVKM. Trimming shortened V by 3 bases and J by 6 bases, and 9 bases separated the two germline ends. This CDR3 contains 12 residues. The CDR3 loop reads CASSFTGREQYF. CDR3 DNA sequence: TGTGCCAGCAGTTTCACGGGACGCGAGCAGTACTTC.

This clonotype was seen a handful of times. CDR3 sequence (DNA): TGTGCCAGCAATAATCTAGGGATAACCAGGCAGGTCAGTCGGTACTTC. This gives the protein CASNNLGITRQVSRYF. The gene calls are TRBV2 and TRBJ2-7; D is ambiguous. The ends were cut back, 7 bases at V and 12 bases at J, with 31 bases in the middle. CDR1 and CDR2 from the germline V gene are SNHLY and FYNNEI. This CDR3 spans 16 amino acids. The entire variable domain, with the rest obtained from reference TRBV2 and TRBJ2-7, is as follows: EPEVTQTPSHQVTQMGQEVILRCVPISNHLYFYWYRQILGQKVEFLVSFYNNEISEKSEIFDDQFSVERPDGSNFTLKIRSTKLEDSAMYFCASNNLGITRQVSRYFGPGTRLTVT.

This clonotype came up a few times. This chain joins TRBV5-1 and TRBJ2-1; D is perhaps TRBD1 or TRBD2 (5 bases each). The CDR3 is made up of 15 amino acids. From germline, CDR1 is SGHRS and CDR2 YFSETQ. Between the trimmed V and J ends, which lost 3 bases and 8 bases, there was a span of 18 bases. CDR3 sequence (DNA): TGCGCCAGCAGCTCGGGACGCCGAAGGAAACATGAGCAGTTCTTC. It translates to CASSSGRRRKHEQFF.

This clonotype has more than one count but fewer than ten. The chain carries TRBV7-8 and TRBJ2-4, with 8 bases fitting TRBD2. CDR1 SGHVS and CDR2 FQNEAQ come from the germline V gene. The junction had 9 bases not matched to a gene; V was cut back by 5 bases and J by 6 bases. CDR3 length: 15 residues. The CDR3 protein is CASSQRGLGANIQYF. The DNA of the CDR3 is TGTGCCAGCAGCCAGAGGGGACTAGGGGCAAACATTCAGTACTTC. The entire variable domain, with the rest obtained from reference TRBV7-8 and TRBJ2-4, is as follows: GAGVSQSPRYKVAKRGQDVALRCDPISGHVSLFWYQQALGQGPEFLTYFQNEAQLDKSGLPSDRFFAERPEGSVSTLKIQRTQQEDSAVYLCASSQRGLGANIQYFGAGTRLSVL.

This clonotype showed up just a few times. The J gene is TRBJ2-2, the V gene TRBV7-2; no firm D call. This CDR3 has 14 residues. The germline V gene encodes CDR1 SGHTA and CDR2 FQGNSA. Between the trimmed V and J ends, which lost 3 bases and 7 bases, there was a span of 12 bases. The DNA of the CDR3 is TGTGCCAGCAGCTTGTGGCCAGGCGGCGGGGAGCTGTTTTTT. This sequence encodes CASSLWPGGGELFF.

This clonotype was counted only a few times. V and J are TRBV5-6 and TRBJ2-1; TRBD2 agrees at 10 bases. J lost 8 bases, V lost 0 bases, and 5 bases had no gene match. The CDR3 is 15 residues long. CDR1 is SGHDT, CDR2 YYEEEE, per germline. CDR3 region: CASSLEASGSYEQFF. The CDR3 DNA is TGTGCCAGCAGCTTGGAGGCTAGCGGGAGTTATGAGCAGTTCTTC. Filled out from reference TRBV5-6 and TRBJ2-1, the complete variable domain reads DAGVTQSPTHLIKTRGQQVTLRCSPKSGHDTVSWYQQALGQGPQFIFQYYEEEERQRGNFPDRFSGHQFPNYSSELNVNALLLGDSALYLCASSLEASGSYEQFFGPGTRLTVL.

The CDR3 is CASSLPRTSTDTQYF. CDR3 coding DNA: TGCGCCAGCAGCCTCCCTAGGACTAGCACAGATACGCAGTATTTT. The gene calls are TRBV5-1 and TRBJ2-3, with a weak D call TRBD2 (5 bases). V was pared by 4 bases and J by 0 bases, with 12 bases between. CDR3 length: 15 residues. Germline CDR1 reads SGHRS; CDR2 reads YFSETQ.

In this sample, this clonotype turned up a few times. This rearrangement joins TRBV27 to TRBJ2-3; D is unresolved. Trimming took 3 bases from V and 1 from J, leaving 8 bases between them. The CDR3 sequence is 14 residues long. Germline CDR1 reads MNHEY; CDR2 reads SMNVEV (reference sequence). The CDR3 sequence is CASSFGRRTDTQYF. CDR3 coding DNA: TGTGCCAGCAGTTTCGGCAGACGCACAGATACGCAGTATTTT.

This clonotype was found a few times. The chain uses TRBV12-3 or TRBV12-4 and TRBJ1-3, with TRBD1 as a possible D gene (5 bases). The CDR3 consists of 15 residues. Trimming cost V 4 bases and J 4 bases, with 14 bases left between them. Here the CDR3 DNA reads TGTGCCAGCAGTTACCCCCCGGAGGGGGGAAACACCATATATTTT. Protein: CASSYPPEGGNTIYF.

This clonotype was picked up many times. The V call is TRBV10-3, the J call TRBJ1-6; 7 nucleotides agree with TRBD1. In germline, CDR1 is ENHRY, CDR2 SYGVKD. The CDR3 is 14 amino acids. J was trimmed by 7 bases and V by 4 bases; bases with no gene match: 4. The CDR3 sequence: CAISGGTENSPLHF. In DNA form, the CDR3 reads TGTGCCATCAGTGGGGGGACAGAGAATTCACCCCTCCACTTT.

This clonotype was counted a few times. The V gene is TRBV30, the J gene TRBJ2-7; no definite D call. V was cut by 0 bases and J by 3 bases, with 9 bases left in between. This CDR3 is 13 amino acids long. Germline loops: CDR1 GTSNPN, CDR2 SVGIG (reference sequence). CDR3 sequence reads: CAWSVLTHYEQYF. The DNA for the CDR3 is TGTGCCTGGAGTGTACTAACCCACTACGAGCAGTACTTC.

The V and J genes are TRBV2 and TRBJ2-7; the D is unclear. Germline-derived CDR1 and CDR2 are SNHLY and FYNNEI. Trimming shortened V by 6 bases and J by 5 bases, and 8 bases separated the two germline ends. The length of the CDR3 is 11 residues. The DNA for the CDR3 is TGTGCCAGCAGGGGGTCCCACGAGCAGTACTTC. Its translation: CASRGSHEQYF.

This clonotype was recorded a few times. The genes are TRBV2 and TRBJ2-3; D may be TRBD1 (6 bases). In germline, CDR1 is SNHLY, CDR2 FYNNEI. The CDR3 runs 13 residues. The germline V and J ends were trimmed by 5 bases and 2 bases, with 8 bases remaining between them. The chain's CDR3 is CASSNRDTDTQYF. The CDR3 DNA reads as TGTGCCAGCAGTAACAGGGACACAGATACGCAGTATTTT.

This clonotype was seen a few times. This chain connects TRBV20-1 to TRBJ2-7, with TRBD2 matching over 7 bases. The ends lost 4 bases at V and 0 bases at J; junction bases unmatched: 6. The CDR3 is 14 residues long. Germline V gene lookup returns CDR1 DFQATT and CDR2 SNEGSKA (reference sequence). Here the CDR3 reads CSATRRGSSYEQYF. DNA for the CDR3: TGCAGTGCTACCCGTCGCGGGAGCTCCTACGAGCAGTACTTC.

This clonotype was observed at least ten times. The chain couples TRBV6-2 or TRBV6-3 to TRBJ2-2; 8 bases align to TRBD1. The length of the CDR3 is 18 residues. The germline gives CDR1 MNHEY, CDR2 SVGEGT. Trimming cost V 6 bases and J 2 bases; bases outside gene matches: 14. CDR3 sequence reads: CASSRLEQGVINTGELFF. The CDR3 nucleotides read TGTGCCAGCAGCCGCCTGGAACAGGGGGTAATTAACACCGGGGAGCTGTTTTTT.

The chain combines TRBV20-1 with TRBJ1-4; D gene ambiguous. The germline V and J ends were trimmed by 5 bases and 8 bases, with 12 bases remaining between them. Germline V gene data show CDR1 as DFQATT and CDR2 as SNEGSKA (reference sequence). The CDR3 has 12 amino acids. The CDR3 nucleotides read TGCAGTGCTGGAGGTTCGACGGAAAAACTGTTTTTT. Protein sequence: CSAGGSTEKLFF.

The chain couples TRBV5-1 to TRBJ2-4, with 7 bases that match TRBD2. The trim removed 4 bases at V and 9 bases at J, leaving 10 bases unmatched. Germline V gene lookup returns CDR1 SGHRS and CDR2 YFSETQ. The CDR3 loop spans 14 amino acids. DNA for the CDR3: TGCGCCAGCAGCCCGGGAGGTCGGAATGGCATTCAGTACTTC. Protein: CASSPGGRNGIQYF.

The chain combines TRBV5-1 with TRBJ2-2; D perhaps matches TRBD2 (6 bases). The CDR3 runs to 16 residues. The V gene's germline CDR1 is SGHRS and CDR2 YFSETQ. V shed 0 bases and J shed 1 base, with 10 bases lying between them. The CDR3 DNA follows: TGCGCCAGCAGCTTGGGAACAGCGGGGAACACCGGGGAGCTGTTTTTT. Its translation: CASSLGTAGNTGELFF.

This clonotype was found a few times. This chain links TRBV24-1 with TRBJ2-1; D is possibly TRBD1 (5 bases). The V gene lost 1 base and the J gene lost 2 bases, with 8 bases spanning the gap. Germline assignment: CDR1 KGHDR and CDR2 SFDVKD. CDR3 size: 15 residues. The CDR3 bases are TGTGCCACCAGTGATTTCCAGGGAACCTACAATGAGCAGTTCTTC. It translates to CATSDFQGTYNEQFF.

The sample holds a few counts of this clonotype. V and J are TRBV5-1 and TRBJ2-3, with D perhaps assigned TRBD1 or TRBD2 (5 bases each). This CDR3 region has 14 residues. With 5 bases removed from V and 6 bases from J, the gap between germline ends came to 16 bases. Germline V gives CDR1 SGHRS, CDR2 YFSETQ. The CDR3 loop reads CASSSGTDFDTQYF. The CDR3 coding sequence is TGCGCCAGCAGTTCCGGGACGGACTTCGATACGCAGTATTTT.